These 26 T cell receptor beta chains were all obtained from the same sample, sequenced in a study of identical twins. TCRdb re-called the 5' RACE reads with MiXCR, one entry per CDR3 protein. This sample has 1.5 million to 2 million distinct CDR3 sequences, with about 32% found just once. Material for sequencing was cord blood. Receptor source: a newborn girl in good health.

This clonotype has more than one count but fewer than ten. V and J are TRBV5-1 and TRBJ2-5; 15 bases line up with TRBD2. V shed 4 bases, J shed 4 bases, and the junction held 5 bases outside the gene matches. The germline gives CDR1 SGHRS, CDR2 YFSETQ. CDR3 size: 16 residues. The CDR3 loop reads CASSPGLAGGRETQYF. DNA of the CDR3: TGCGCCAGCAGCCCTGGACTAGCGGGGGGGCGAGAGACCCAGTACTTC.

This clonotype was seen a handful of times. The chain has TRBV27 and TRBJ2-1, with 11 bases that match TRBD2. Losses at the gene ends were 5 bases for V and 0 bases for J; bases not matched to a gene: 6. In germline, CDR1 is MNHEY, CDR2 SMNVEV (reference sequence). The length of the CDR3 is 17 residues. The CDR3: CASSPIAGGGSYNEQFF. As DNA, the CDR3 is TGTGCCAGCAGTCCTATAGCGGGAGGGGGCTCCTACAATGAGCAGTTCTTC.

This clonotype was counted a few times. The V call is TRBV28, the J call TRBJ2-5; D possibly uses TRBD1 or TRBD2 (5 bases each). The CDR3 is made up of 15 amino acids. V lost 5 bases to trimming and J lost 5 bases, with 18 bases between them. Germline CDR1 is MDHEN and CDR2 is SYDVKM. The CDR3 DNA is TGTGCCAGCAGTGCCCCGGGACCCAGTCGGGAGACCCAGTACTTC. It encodes CASSAPGPSRETQYF. Full variable domain (missing parts from reference TRBV28 and TRBJ2-5): DVKVTQSSRYLVKRTGEKVFLECVQDMDHENMFWYRQDPGLGLRLIYFSYDVKMKEKGDIPEGYSVSREKKERFSLILESASTNQTSMYLCASSAPGPSRETQYFGPGTRLLVL.

The chain combines TRBV7-2 with TRBJ1-5, with 7 bases that match TRBD1. CDR1 is SGHTA and CDR2 is FQGNSA in the germline V gene. The trim removed 2 bases at V and 1 base at J, leaving 5 bases unmatched. The CDR3 has 16 amino acids. The CDR3 sequence: CASSLKTGRSNQPQHF. The CDR3, as DNA: TGTGCCAGCAGCTTAAAGACAGGGCGGAGCAATCAGCCCCAGCATTTT.

The chain links TRBV4-2 to TRBJ2-1; the match to TRBD2 covers 10 bases. This CDR3 is 19 amino acids long. With V trimmed by 1 base and J by 7 bases, 16 bases remained unmatched. Germline values: CDR1 LGHNA, CDR2 YNFKEQ. The CDR3 region is CASSQAMGTSGAWTNEQFF. The CDR3 DNA is TGTGCCAGCAGCCAAGCGATGGGCACTAGCGGGGCGTGGACTAATGAGCAGTTCTTC.

The table lists this clonotype with a few counts. The chain has TRBV20-1 and TRBJ1-6, with TRBD1 matching 10 bases. V trimming: 0 bases; J trimming: 6 bases; junction bases outside the gene matches: 5. There are 16 residues in the CDR3. The germline gives CDR1 DFQATT, CDR2 SNEGSKA (reference sequence). CDR3 region: CSARESRQGANSPLHF. In DNA, the CDR3 is TGCAGTGCTAGAGAGAGCCGACAGGGGGCTAATTCACCCCTCCACTTT.

Only a few counts were recorded for this clonotype. V gene TRBV14 combines with J gene TRBJ1-1; D is ambiguous. The germline V gene encodes CDR1 SGHDN and CDR2 FVKESK. Trimming shortened V by 1 base and J by 4 bases, and 7 bases separated the two germline ends. The CDR3 contains 13 residues. CDR3 sequence (DNA): TGTGCCAGCAGCCAAGCGGAGGTCACTGAAGCTTTCTTT. Amino acids: CASSQAEVTEAFF.

This clonotype was detected only a few times. This chain joins TRBV5-1 and TRBJ2-3, with 11 nucleotides matching TRBD1. The CDR3 has 16 residues. Looked up from germline, CDR1 is SGHRS and CDR2 is YFSETQ. V trimming: 2 bases; J trimming: 4 bases; junction bases outside the gene matches: 6. CDR3 region: CASSFDPGQGADTQYF. CDR3 sequence (DNA): TGCGCCAGCAGCTTTGATCCGGGACAGGGGGCAGATACGCAGTATTTT.

This clonotype was picked up a small number of times. The chain couples TRBV2 to TRBJ2-7; 9 bases agree with TRBD1. The length of the CDR3 is 13 residues. The V gene end was trimmed by 9 bases and the J gene end by 1 base; junction bases not matched to a gene: 4. Per germline, CDR1 SNHLY and CDR2 FYNNEI. The DNA of the CDR3 is TGTGCCAGTCTCGGGACAGGGTCCTACGAGCAGTACTTC. As protein: CASLGTGSYEQYF.

This rearrangement joins TRBV4-1 to TRBJ1-2, with D tentatively TRBD1 (6 bases). The CDR3 has 15 residues. The germline gives CDR1 MGHRA, CDR2 YSYEKL. Trimming took 4 bases from V and 3 from J, leaving 15 bases between them. The CDR3 sequence: CASSRLSDSDYGYTF. CDR3 nucleotide sequence: TGCGCCAGCAGCCGGCTGTCGGACAGCGACTATGGCTACACCTTC.

This chain connects TRBV20-1 to TRBJ2-1; the D is unclear. Germline CDR1 is DFQATT and CDR2 is SNEGSKA (reference sequence). The CDR3 runs 11 residues. V was trimmed by 5 bases and J by 9 bases, leaving 11 bases between them. Written as DNA, the CDR3 is TGCAGTGCTTCTAGAGTCACTGAGCAGTTCTTC. It yields the protein CSASRVTEQFF.

In its sample, this clonotype was seen a few times. The chain combines TRBV9 with TRBJ2-3; TRBD2 is a possible D gene (7 bases). Germline V gives CDR1 SGDLS, CDR2 YYNGEE. The CDR3 runs to 14 residues. Between the trimmed V and J ends, which lost 6 bases and 4 bases, there was a span of 15 bases. For the CDR3, the DNA is TGTGCCAGCAATCGCTACGGGGGGCCAGATACGCAGTATTTT. It translates to CASNRYGGPDTQYF. Looking up the rest from reference TRBV9 and TRBJ2-3 gives the full variable domain: DSGVTQTPKHLITATGQRVTLRCSPRSGDLSVYWYQQSLDQGLQFLIQYYNGEERAKGNILERFSAQQFPDLHSELNLSSLELGDSALYFCASNRYGGPDTQYFGPGTRLTVL.

The chain recombines TRBV2 with TRBJ1-5; 9 positions match TRBD1. V lost 4 bases and J lost 2; bases outside the gene matches: 3. This CDR3 has 15 amino acids. CDR1 is SNHLY, CDR2 FYNNEI, per germline. The CDR3 DNA sequence: TGTGCCAGCAGTGGTCGGACAGGGGGCAATCAGCCCCAGCATTTT. It specifies CASSGRTGGNQPQHF. Full variable domain (rest looked up from reference TRBV2 and TRBJ1-5): EPEVTQTPSHQVTQMGQEVILRCVPISNHLYFYWYRQILGQKVEFLVSFYNNEISEKSEIFDDQFSVERPDGSNFTLKIRSTKLEDSAMYFCASSGRTGGNQPQHFGDGTRLSIL.

The chain links TRBV6-5 to TRBJ2-1, with 13 bases lining up with TRBD2. The CDR3 is 15 amino acids. With V trimmed by 6 bases and J by 8 bases, 7 bases remained unmatched. Germline V gene sequence: CDR1 MNHEY, CDR2 SVGAGI. The chain's CDR3 is CASRAGTSGIDEQFF. The CDR3 DNA reads TGTGCCAGCAGAGCCGGGACTAGCGGGATAGATGAGCAGTTCTTC.

The chain recombines TRBV5-6 with TRBJ1-2, with TRBD1 matching over 8 bases. Per the germline V gene, CDR1 is SGHDT and CDR2 is YYEEEE. The V and J ends lost 0 bases and 4 bases, in that order; junction bases with no gene match: 11. The CDR3 extends over 17 amino acids. Here the CDR3 DNA reads TGTGCCAGCAGCTTGGGACATACAGGGGGAATTCCCTATGGCTACACCTTC. Amino acid sequence: CASSLGHTGGIPYGYTF.

In this sample, this clonotype turned up a few times. This chain joins TRBV20-1 and TRBJ1-6; TRBD1 might be the D (6 bases). The germline gives CDR1 DFQATT, CDR2 SNEGSKA (reference sequence). This CDR3 region has 14 residues. Trimming took off 0 bases at V and 8 bases at J, with 11 bases between the two ends. CDR3 DNA sequence: TGCAGTGCTAGAGAGGCAGGGGAAGATTCACCCCTCCACTTT. Protein: CSAREAGEDSPLHF.

The table lists this clonotype with many counts. The chain recombines TRBV28 with TRBJ2-4, with D possibly matching TRBD1 (5 bases). The V gene lost 3 bases and the J gene lost 2 bases, with 11 bases spanning the gap. The CDR3 loop spans 15 amino acids. The germline V gene has CDR1 MDHEN and CDR2 SYDVKM. CDR3 nucleotides: TGTGCCAGCAGTTTCTTGACAGTGACCAAAAACATTCAGTACTTC. Residues: CASSFLTVTKNIQYF.

This clonotype came up a few times. This chain uses TRBV27 with TRBJ2-7; 10 bases agree with TRBD2. Germline V gene sequence: CDR1 MNHEY, CDR2 SMNVEV (reference sequence). The trim removed 4 bases at V and 7 bases at J, leaving 10 bases unmatched. The CDR3 has 15 residues. CDR3 DNA: TGTGCCAGCAGTTCCTCCCTAGCGGGAGTTGGTGAGCAGTACTTC. Its translation is CASSSSLAGVGEQYF.

This clonotype came up a few times. This chain connects TRBV7-9 to TRBJ2-1, with 14 bases that match TRBD2. V lost 5 bases to trimming and J lost 4 bases; unmatched junction nucleotides: 4. Germline V gene lookup returns CDR1 SEHNR and CDR2 FQNEAQ (reference sequence). The CDR3 is made up of 16 amino acids. The CDR3 coding sequence is TGTGCCAGCAGCACATGGACTAGCGGGGGGTACAATGAGCAGTTCTTC. Protein product: CASSTWTSGGYNEQFF.

V gene TRBV6-6 combines with J gene TRBJ2-5; D not resolved. CDR1 is MNHNY, CDR2 SVGAGI, per germline (reference sequence). The ends were cut back, 7 bases at V and 11 bases at J, with 20 bases in the middle. This CDR3 spans 13 amino acids. CDR3 sequence reads: CASKYLVRGEQYF. The CDR3 DNA reads TGTGCCAGCAAGTATTTAGTTCGAGGTGAGCAGTACTTC.

This chain joins TRBV6-6 and TRBJ2-7; tentatively, D is TRBD2 (6 bases). The CDR3 has 15 residues. Germline-derived CDR1 and CDR2 are MNHNY and SVGAGI (reference sequence). Trimming shortened V by 3 bases and J by 3 bases, and 15 bases separated the two germline ends. The CDR3 DNA sequence: TGTGCCAGCAGTTATAGTGAAACGGGGGTCTACGAGCAGTACTTC. Protein: CASSYSETGVYEQYF.

The table lists this clonotype with a few counts. The J gene is TRBJ2-3, the V gene TRBV24-1, with TRBD1 matching 11 bases. The germline V gene encodes CDR1 KGHDR and CDR2 SFDVKD. The CDR3 extends over 15 amino acids. The junction had 4 bases not matched to a gene; V was cut back by 6 bases and J by 3 bases. The CDR3: CATSLGQGATDTQYF. Written as DNA, the CDR3 is TGTGCCACCAGTCTAGGACAGGGGGCTACAGATACGCAGTATTTT.

The chain links TRBV7-6 to TRBJ2-6; possible D gene TRBD1, 6 bases. V lost 3 bases, J lost 1 base, and 13 bases lay in between. The germline V gene encodes CDR1 SGHVS and CDR2 FNYEAQ. The CDR3 consists of 17 residues. The CDR3 region is CASSFFQGHSGANVLTF. The DNA for the CDR3 is TGTGCCAGCAGCTTCTTTCAGGGGCATTCTGGGGCCAACGTCCTGACTTTC.

In the case of this clonotype: Possible read error: a much larger clone is one base away. The J gene is TRBJ2-7, the V gene TRBV5-1, with 9 positions matching TRBD2. The germline V gene encodes CDR1 SGHRS and CDR2 YFSETQ. The CDR3 extends over 15 amino acids. With 0 bases clipped from V and 12 bases from J, the junction kept 13 bases outside the gene matches. In nucleotides, the CDR3 is TGCGCCAGCAGCTTGGCCCTAGCGGGAAGGGAGACCCGGTACTTC. As protein: CASSLALAGRETRYF. The whole variable domain, filled in from reference TRBV5-1 and TRBJ2-7, reads KAGVTQTPRYLIKTRGQQVTLSCSPISGHRSVSWYQQTPGQGLQFLFEYFSETQRNKGNFPGRFSGRQFSNSRSEMNVSTLELGDSALYLCASSLALAGRETRYFGPGTRLTVT.

In this sample, this clonotype turned up a few times. The chain carries TRBV20-1 and TRBJ2-1; no clear D. V was pared by 2 bases and J by 10 bases, with 9 bases between. The CDR3 covers 11 residues. CDR1 is DFQATT and CDR2 is SNEGSKA in the germline V gene (reference sequence). CDR3 nucleotides: TGCAGTGCTAGAACGGGCCTCGAGCAGTTCTTC. It yields the protein CSARTGLEQFF.

The sample holds a few counts of this clonotype. The chain links TRBV7-2 to TRBJ2-7; D is perhaps TRBD1 (6 bases). CDR1 is SGHTA and CDR2 is FQGNSA in the germline V gene. V lost 8 bases to trimming and J lost 7 bases, with 18 bases between them. The CDR3 runs 13 residues. The CDR3 is CASRNRVLNEQYF. The CDR3 DNA reads as TGTGCCAGCCGAAACAGGGTTTTGAATGAGCAGTACTTC.